This TCR beta chain was captured in a study of blood T cell repertoires in COVID-19. Across the study: COVID-19 samples collected from the United States, Italy and Spain covered acute and convalescent phases. From T cells, B-cell-depleted T cells, or PBMCs came the material, which was cDNA or gDNA.

The assay was immunoSEQ multiplex PCR, and TCRdb's table has in-frame clones only and misses some. The sample holds tens of thousands of clones; 85% to 95% are singletons and the top ten take 3% to 4%. CDR3 length: 15 amino acids. CDR1 SGHRS and CDR2 YFSETQ come from the germline V gene. V lost 4 bases to trimming and J lost 7 bases, with 21 bases between them. The receptor was derived from a human donor in a cohort sampled during active COVID-19. The chain links TRBV5-1 to TRBJ2-7; perhaps TRBD1 as D (6 bases). Sequences were obtained from peripheral blood. The CDR3 sequence is CASSTQGFGYEEQYF. The CDR3, as DNA: TGCGCCAGCAGCACACAGGGCTTTGGGTACGAAGAGCAGTACTTC.